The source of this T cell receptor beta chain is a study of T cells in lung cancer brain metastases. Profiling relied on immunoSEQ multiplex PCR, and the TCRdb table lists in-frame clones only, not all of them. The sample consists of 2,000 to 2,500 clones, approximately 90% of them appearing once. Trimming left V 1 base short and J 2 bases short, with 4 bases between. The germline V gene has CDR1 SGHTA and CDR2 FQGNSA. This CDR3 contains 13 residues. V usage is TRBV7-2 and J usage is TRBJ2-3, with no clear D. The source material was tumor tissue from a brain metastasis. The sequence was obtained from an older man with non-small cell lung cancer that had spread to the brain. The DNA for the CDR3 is TGTGCCAGCAGCTTAGACTCCACAGATACGCAGTATTTT. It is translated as CASSLDSTDTQYF.